Sequencing of this TCR beta chain was carried out in a study of T-cell reconstitution after alpha-beta-depleted transplantation in children (dated by TCRdb to 2016 to 2017). Context from the whole study: The study quantitatively tracked T-cell immune reconstitution after TCRalphabeta/CD19-depleted allogeneic hematopoietic cell transplantation in children using TCR repertoire profiling. Here is what the overall study found, with its caveats: In some patients, the high TCRbeta diversity seen at day 60 was put down to recipient T cells and intrathymic progenitors that had survived conditioning. Hyperexpanded clone frequencies declined over subsequent months; after one year, T-cell counts and TCRbeta diversity were mostly attributed to newly produced T cells. About two months after transplant, the apparently early recovery of alphabetaT-cell counts reportedly depended on just several hundred clones that had expanded rapidly and came from non-depleted graft cells.

Worth noting for this clonotype: What this receptor recognizes is not known. No quality values exist for individual bases; no much larger clone is one base distant.

Libraries were constructed by PCR. The sequencing machine was an Illumina HiSeq 2500. TCR libraries were prepared with molecular barcoding, using unique molecular identifiers to normalize TCRbeta repertoire quantification. The raw public data were reprocessed by TCRdb itself: fastp quality trimming at Q25, MiXCR clonotype calling, in-frame beta chains only. All rows with the same CDR3 protein become a single entry with the most common DNA and genes. This sample holds some 600,000 distinct CDR3 sequences; over 10% were observed only once. The top ten constitute over 2% of the sample. Counted from cysteine to phenylalanine, this CDR3 has 13 amino acids. Just CDR3 DNA is preserved here, 39 bases in frame from base 1. Trimming accounts for 3 bases at V and 0 bases at J, while the number of junction bases matched to no gene is 1. The germline V gene (reference sequence) supplies CDR1 DFQATT and CDR2 SNEGSKA.

The treatment or condition tag for this specimen amounts to: allogeneic hematopoietic cell transplantation with graft depleted of TCRalphabeta T cells and CD19 B cells. The children who served as transplant recipients had been given grafts of TCRalphabeta/CD19-depleted allogeneic hematopoietic cells. This receptor was taken from a male patient younger than 18 who had a stem cell transplant for acute myeloid leukemia, so the T cells may come from the graft donor. The sequences come from PBMCs, mostly from graft donor cells, collected 360 days after TCRalphabeta/CD19-depleted stem cell transplant. In this chain, TRBV20-1 is recombined with TRBJ2-5, with 7 bases in between that match TRBD2. The CDR3 here reads CSASREDQETQYF. DNA sequence: TGCAGTGCTAGCCGGGAGGACCAAGAGACCCAGTACTTC.